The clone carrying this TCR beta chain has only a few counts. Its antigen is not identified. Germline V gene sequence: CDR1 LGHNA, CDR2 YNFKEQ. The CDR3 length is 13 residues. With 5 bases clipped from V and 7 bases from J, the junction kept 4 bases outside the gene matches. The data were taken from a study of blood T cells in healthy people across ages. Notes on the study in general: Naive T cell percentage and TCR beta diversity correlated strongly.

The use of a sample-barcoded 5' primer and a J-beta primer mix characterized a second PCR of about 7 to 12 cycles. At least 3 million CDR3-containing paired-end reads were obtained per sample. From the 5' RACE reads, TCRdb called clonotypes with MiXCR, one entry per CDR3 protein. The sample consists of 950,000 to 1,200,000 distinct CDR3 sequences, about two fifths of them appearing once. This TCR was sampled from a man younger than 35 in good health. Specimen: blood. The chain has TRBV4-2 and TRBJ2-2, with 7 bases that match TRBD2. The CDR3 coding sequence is TGTGCCAGCAGCACCGGGACTATCGGGGAGCTGTTTTTT. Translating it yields CASSTGTIGELFF.